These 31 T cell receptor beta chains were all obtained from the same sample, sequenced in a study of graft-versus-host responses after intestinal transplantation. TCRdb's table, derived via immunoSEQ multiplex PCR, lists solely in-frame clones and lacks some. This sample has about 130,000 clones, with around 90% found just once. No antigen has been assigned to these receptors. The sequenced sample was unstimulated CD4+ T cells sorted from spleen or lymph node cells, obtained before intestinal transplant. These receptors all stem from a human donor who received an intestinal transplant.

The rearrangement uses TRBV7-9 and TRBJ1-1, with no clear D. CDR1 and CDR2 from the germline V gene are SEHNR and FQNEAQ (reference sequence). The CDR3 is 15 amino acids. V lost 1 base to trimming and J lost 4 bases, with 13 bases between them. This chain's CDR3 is CASSLVGPDPTEAFF. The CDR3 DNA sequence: TGTGCCAGCAGCTTAGTAGGCCCAGACCCCACTGAAGCTTTCTTT.

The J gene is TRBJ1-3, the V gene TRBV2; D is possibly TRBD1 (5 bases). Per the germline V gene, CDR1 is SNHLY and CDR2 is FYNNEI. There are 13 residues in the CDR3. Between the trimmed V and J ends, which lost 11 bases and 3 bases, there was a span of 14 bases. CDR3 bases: TGTGCCGGCACTGACAGCTATGGAAACACCATATATTTT. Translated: CAGTDSYGNTIYF.

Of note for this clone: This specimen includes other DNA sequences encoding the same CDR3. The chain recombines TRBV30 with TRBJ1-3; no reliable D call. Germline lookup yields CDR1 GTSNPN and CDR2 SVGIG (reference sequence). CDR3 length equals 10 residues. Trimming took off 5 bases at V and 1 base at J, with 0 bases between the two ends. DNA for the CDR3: TGTGCCTGGTCTGGAAACACCATATATTTT. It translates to CAWSGNTIYF. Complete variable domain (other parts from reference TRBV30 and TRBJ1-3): SQTIHQWPATLVQPVGSPLSLECTVEGTSNPNLYWYRQAAGRGLQLLFYSVGIGQISSEVPQNLSASRPQDRQFILSSKKLLLSDSGFYLCAWSGNTIYFGEGSWLTVV.

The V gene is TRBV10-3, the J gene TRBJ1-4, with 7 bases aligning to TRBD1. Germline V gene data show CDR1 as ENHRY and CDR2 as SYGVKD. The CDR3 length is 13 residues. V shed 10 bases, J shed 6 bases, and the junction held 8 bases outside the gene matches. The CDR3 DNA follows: TGTGCCACCGCGACAGGGTCTGATGAAAAACTGTTTTTT. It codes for CATATGSDEKLFF.

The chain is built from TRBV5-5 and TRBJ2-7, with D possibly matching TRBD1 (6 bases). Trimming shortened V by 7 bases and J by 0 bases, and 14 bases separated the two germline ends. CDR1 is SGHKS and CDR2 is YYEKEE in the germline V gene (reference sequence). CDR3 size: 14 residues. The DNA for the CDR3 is TGTGCCAGCCGCTGGGGGCAAGCCTCCTACGAGCAGTACTTC. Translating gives CASRWGQASYEQYF.

CDR3 protein: CASRSGTSGLQETQYF. CDR3 coding DNA: TGCGCCAGCAGGTCCGGGACTAGCGGATTACAAGAGACCCAGTACTTC. V and J are TRBV5-1 and TRBJ2-5; 11 nucleotides match TRBD2. The ends lost 5 bases at V and 2 bases at J; junction bases unmatched: 8. The CDR3 covers 16 residues. Germline-derived CDR1 and CDR2 are SGHRS and YFSETQ.

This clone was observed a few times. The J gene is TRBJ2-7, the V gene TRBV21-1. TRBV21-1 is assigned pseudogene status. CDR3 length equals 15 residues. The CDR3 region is CASSKWEEEIYEQYF. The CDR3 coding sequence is TGTGCCAGCAGCAAATGGGAAGAGGAGATCTACGAGCAGTACTTC.

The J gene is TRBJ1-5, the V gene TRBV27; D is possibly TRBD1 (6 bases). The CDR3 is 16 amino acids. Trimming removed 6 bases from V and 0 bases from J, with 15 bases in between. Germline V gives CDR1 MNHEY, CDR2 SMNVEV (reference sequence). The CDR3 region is CASRVTGIVSNQPQHF. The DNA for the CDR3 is TGTGCCAGCAGGGTAACAGGGATCGTTAGCAATCAGCCCCAGCATTTT.

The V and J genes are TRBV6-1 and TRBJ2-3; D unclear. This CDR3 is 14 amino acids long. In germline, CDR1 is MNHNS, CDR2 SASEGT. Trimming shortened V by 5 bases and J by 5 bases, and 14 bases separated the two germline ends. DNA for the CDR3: TGTGCCAGCAGTTCCCCCCTTATTGGAGATACGCAGTATTTT. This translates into CASSSPLIGDTQYF.

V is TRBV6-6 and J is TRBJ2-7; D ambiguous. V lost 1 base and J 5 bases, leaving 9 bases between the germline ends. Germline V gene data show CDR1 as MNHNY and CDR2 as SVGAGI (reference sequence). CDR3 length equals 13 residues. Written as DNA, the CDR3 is TGTGCCAGCAGTTACTTCCCTAGGGACGAGCAGTACTTC. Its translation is CASSYFPRDEQYF.

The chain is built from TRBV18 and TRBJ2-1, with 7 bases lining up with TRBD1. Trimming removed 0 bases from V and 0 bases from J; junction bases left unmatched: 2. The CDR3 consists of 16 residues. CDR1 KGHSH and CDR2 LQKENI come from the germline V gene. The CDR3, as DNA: TGTGCCAGCTCACCACCCTCAGGGGGCTCCTACAATGAGCAGTTCTTC. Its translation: CASSPPSGGSYNEQFF.

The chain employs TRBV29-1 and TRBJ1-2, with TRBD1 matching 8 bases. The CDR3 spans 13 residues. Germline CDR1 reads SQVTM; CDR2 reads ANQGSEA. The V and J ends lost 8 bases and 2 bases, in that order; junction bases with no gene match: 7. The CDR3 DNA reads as TGCAGCTCTCCCGGACAGGGCAACTATGGCTACACCTTC. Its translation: CSSPGQGNYGYTF.

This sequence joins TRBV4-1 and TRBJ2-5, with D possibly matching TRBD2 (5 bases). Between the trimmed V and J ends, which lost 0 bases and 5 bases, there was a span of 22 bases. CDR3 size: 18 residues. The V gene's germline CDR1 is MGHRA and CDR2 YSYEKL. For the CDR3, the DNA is TGCGCCAGCAGCCAAGATAAAATTCCCGGGCAGCGAGGGGAGACCCAGTACTTC. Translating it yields CASSQDKIPGQRGETQYF.

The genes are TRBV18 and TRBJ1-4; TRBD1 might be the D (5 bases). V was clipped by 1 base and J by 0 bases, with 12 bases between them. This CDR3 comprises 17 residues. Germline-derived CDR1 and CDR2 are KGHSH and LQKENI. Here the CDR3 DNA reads TGTGCCAGCTCACCACTGAGGGGCTCTGCAACTAATGAAAAACTGTTTTTT. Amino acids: CASSPLRGSATNEKLFF.

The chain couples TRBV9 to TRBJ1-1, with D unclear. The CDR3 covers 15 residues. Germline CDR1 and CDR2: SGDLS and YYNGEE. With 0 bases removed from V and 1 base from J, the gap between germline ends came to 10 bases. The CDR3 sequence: CASSVDPTWNTEAFF. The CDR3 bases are TGTGCCAGCAGCGTAGACCCGACTTGGAACACTGAAGCTTTCTTT.

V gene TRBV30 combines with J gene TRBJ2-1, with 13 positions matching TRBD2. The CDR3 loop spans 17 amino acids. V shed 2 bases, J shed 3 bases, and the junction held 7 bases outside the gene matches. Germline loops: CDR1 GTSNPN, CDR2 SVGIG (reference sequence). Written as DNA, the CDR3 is TGTGCCTGGAGTTCTACTCGGACTAGCGGGAGCTACAATGAGCAGTTCTTC. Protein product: CAWSSTRTSGSYNEQFF.

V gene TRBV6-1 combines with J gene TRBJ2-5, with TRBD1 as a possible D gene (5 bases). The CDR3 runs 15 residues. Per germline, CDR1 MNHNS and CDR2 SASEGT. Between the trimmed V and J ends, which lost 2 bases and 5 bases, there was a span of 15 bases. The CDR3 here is CASSETAGLRETQYF. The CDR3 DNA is TGTGCCAGCAGTGAAACGGCAGGGCTACGGGAGACCCAGTACTTC.

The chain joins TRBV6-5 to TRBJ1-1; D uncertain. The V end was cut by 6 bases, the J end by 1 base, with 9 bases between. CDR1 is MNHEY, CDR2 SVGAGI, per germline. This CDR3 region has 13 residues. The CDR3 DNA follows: TGTGCCAGCAGCCGGTGGGCGAACACTGAAGCTTTCTTT. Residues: CASSRWANTEAFF.

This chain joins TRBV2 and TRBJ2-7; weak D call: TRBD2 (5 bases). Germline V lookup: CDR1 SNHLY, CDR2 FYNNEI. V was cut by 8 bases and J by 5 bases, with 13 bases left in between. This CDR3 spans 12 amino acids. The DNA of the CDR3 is TGTGCCAGCGTAGTGGGAGAGAACGAGCAGTACTTC. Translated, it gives CASVVGENEQYF.

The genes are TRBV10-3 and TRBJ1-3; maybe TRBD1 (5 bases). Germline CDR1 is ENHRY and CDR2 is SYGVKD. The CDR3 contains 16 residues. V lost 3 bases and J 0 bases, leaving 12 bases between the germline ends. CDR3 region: CAISDRGRSSGNTIYF. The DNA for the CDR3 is TGTGCCATCAGTGACCGGGGCCGGAGCTCTGGAAACACCATATATTTT.

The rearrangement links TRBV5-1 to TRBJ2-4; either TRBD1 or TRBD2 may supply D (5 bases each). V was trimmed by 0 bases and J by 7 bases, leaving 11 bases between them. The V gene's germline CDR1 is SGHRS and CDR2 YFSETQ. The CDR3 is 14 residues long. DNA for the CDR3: TGCGCCAGCAGCTTGGAGTTATGGGGGAACATTCAGTACTTC. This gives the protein CASSLELWGNIQYF.

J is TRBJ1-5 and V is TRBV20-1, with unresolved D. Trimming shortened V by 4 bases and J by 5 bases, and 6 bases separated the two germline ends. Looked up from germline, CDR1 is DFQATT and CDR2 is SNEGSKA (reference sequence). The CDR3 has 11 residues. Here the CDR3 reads CSATPDQPQHF. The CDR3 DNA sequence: TGCAGTGCTACCCCCGATCAGCCCCAGCATTTT.

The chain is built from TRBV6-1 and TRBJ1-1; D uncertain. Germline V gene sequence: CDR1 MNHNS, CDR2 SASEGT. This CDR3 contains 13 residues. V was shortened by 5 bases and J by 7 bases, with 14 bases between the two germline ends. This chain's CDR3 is CASSSPARREAFF. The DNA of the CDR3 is TGTGCCAGCAGTTCCCCCGCTAGGCGTGAAGCTTTCTTT.

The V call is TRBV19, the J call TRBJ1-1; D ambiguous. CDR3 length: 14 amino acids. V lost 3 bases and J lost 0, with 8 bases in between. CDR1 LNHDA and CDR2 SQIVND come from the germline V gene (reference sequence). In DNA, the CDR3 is TGTGCCAGTAGTATTGGAAACCTGAACACTGAAGCTTTCTTT. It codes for CASSIGNLNTEAFF.

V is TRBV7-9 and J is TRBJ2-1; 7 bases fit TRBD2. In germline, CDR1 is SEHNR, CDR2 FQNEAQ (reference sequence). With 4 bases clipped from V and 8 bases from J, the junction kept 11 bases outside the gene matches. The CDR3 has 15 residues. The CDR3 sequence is CASSWRGGSRDEQFF. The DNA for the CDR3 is TGTGCCAGCAGCTGGCGGGGCGGGAGTCGCGATGAGCAGTTCTTC. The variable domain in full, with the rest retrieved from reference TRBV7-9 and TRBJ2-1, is DTGVSQNPRHKITKRGQNVTFRCDPISEHNRLYWYRQTLGQGPEFLTYFQNEAQLEKSRLLSDRFSAERPKGSFSTLEIQRTEQGDSAMYLCASSWRGGSRDEQFFGPGTRLTVL.

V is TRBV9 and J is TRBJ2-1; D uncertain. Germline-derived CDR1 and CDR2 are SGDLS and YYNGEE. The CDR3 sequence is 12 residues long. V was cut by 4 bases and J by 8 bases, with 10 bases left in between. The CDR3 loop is CASSPLMDEQFF. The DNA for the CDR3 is TGTGCCAGCAGCCCCCTAATGGATGAGCAGTTCTTC.

The CDR3: CASSFPGSRHQETQYF. For the CDR3, the DNA is TGTGCCAGCAGCTTCCCCGGGTCCAGGCACCAAGAGACCCAGTACTTC. The rearrangement links TRBV5-6 to TRBJ2-5, with unresolved D. V was trimmed by 2 bases and J by 0 bases, leaving 14 bases between them. The CDR3 is made up of 16 amino acids. Germline CDR1 is SGHDT and CDR2 is YYEEEE.

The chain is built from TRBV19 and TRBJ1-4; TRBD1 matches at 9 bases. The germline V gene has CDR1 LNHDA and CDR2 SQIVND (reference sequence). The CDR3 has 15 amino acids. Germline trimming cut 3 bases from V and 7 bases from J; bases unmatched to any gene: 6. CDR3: CASSIPGQGLEKLFF. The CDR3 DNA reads TGTGCCAGTAGTATCCCGGGACAGGGTCTTGAAAAACTGTTTTTT.

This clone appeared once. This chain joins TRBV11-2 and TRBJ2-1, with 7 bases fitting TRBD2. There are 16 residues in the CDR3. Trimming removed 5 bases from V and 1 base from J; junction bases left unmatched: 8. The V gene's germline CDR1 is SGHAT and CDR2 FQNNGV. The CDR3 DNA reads TGTGCCAGCAGCCAACAAGCGGGAAGGTCCTACAATGAGCAGTTCTTC. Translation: CASSQQAGRSYNEQFF. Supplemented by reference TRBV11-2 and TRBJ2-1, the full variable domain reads EAGVAQSPRYKIIEKRQSVAFWCNPISGHATLYWYQQILGQGPKLLIQFQNNGVVDDSQLPKDRFSAERLKGVDSTLKIQPAKLEDSAVYLCASSQQAGRSYNEQFFGPGTRLTVL.

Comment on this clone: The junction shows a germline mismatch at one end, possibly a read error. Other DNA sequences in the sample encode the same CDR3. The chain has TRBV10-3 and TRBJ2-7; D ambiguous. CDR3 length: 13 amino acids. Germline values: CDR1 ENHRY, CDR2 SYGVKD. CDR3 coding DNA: TGTGCCATCAGTGACCCTTCCCCCTACGAGCAATACTTC. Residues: CAISDPSPYEQYF.

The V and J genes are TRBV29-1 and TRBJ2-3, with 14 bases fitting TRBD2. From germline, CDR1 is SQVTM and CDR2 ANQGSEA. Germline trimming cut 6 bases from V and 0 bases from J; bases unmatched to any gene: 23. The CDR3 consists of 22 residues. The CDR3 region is CSVHRGPEPGLAGEPSTDTQYF. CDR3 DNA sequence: TGCAGCGTCCACAGAGGACCAGAGCCGGGACTAGCGGGAGAACCTAGCACAGATACGCAGTATTTT.